Shown below are 28 T cell receptor beta chains from a single sample sequenced in a study of vaccination effects on CD4 cells after COVID-19. Libraries were prepared by immunoSEQ multiplex PCR; TCRdb keeps only in-frame clonotypes and omits some of them. The data show about 43,000 clones, around 80% seen once. ViraFEST used viral peptide pools to expand antigen-specific CD4+ T cells before sequencing. CD4+ T cells were isolated after less than 13 days of culture. Having tested negative for nucleocapsid antibodies, the vaccine recipients showed no prior SARS-CoV-2 infection. Antigens for these TCRs are unknown. The material sequenced was CD4+ T cells from PBMCs cultured with SARS-CoV-2 spike peptides, taken before COVID-19 vaccination. The receptor source for this set is a human donor who received a COVID-19 vaccine.

This chain joins TRBV18 and TRBJ1-2; D gene ambiguous. Looked up from germline, CDR1 is KGHSH and CDR2 is LQKENI. Trimming stripped 6 bases from V and 0 bases from J, with 17 bases between. This CDR3 contains 16 residues. The CDR3 nucleotides are TGTGCCAGCTCTCTTGGACGGCTAAAGACTAACTATGGCTACACCTTC. It encodes CASSLGRLKTNYGYTF.

The chain uses TRBV9 and TRBJ1-6, with D unresolved. The CDR3 is 16 amino acids. Germline V lookup: CDR1 SGDLS, CDR2 YYNGEE. Trimming cost V 3 bases and J 3 bases, with 13 bases left between them. The CDR3 sequence is CASSDQPQLYNSPLHF. As DNA, the CDR3 is TGTGCCAGCAGCGACCAGCCGCAGCTCTATAATTCACCCCTCCACTTT.

The CDR3 protein is CSASAGPEQYV. For the CDR3, the DNA is TGCAGTGCTAGTGCAGGGCCCGAGCAGTACGTC. This chain joins TRBV20-1 and TRBJ2-7; possible D gene TRBD1, 5 bases. This CDR3 spans 11 amino acids. Germline CDR1 and CDR2: DFQATT and SNEGSKA (reference sequence). Trimming shortened V by 3 bases and J by 6 bases, and 9 bases separated the two germline ends.

The V gene is TRBV18, the J gene TRBJ2-7; D gene uncertain. The V gene's germline CDR1 is KGHSH and CDR2 LQKENI. This CDR3 contains 13 residues. V gave up 3 bases and J gave up 0 bases, with 6 bases separating them. CDR3 DNA: TGTGCCAGCTCACCTGGTACCTCCTACGAGCAGTACGTC. Translated: CASSPGTSYEQYV.

V and J are TRBV24-1 and TRBJ1-1, with D perhaps TRBD1 (5 bases). Germline CDR1 and CDR2: KGHDR and SFDVKD. Trimming removed 3 bases at V and 2 bases at J, with 9 bases between. The CDR3 runs to 14 residues. In DNA, the CDR3 is TGTGCCACCAGTGATGGGACGCCAAACACTGAAGCTTTCTTT. It is translated as CATSDGTPNTEAFF.

The V call is TRBV29-1, the J call TRBJ2-3, with D perhaps matching TRBD1 (5 bases). This CDR3 is built from 14 residues. With 3 bases removed from V and 10 bases from J, the gap between germline ends came to 20 bases. CDR1 and CDR2 from the germline V gene are SQVTM and ANQGSEA. CDR3 in DNA: TGCAGCGTTGAGACAGCGCCCCTTAGTTTTGCGCAGTATTTT. It yields the protein CSVETAPLSFAQYF.

The chain combines TRBV19 with TRBJ2-2; D may correspond to TRBD1 or TRBD2 (5 bases each). The V end was cut by 7 bases, the J end by 6 bases, with 15 bases between. Germline V gives CDR1 LNHDA, CDR2 SQIVND (reference sequence). This CDR3 has 14 residues. DNA for the CDR3: TGTGCCAGTAATGGGAAAGTGGGGGCCGGGGAGCTGTTTTTT. Translating gives CASNGKVGAGELFF.

The chain uses TRBV14 and TRBJ2-7, with a weak D call TRBD1 (5 bases). This CDR3 region has 13 residues. The germline CDR1 and CDR2 sequences are SGHDN and FVKESK. The V end was cut by 1 base, the J end by 3 bases, with 7 bases between. In DNA, the CDR3 is TGTGCCAGCAGCCAAGTTGACAGCTACGAGCAGTACGTC. It encodes CASSQVDSYEQYV.

This clone showed up just a few times. The genes are TRBV28 and TRBJ2-1; 10 positions agree with TRBD2. Trimming removed 3 bases from V and 6 bases from J; junction bases left unmatched: 8. Germline loops: CDR1 MDHEN, CDR2 SYDVKM. CDR3 length: 16 residues. The CDR3 reads CASSLFTSGVGNEQFF. DNA of the CDR3: TGTGCCAGCAGTTTGTTCACTAGCGGGGTAGGCAATGAGCAGTTCTTC.

V is TRBV6-2 or TRBV6-3 and J is TRBJ1-2, with 7 bases that match TRBD1. Losses at the gene ends were 0 bases for V and 4 bases for J; bases not matched to a gene: 2. CDR1 and CDR2 (germline): MNHEY, SVGEGT. This CDR3 region has 14 residues. In DNA, the CDR3 is TGTGCCAGCAGTTACTCGACAGGGACCTATGGCTACACCTTC. Translated, it gives CASSYSTGTYGYTF.

V usage is TRBV11-1 and J usage is TRBJ2-5, with 7 bases fitting TRBD1. The CDR3 covers 14 residues. V shed 5 bases and J 4 bases; nucleotides not matched to a gene: 7. The germline gives CDR1 SGHAT, CDR2 FQDESV (reference sequence). The CDR3 here is CASSPGQYAETQYF. CDR3 DNA: TGTGCCAGCAGCCCGGGACAGTACGCAGAGACCCAGTACTTC. The full variable domain, in which reference TRBV11-1 and TRBJ2-5 provide the parts outside the CDR3, is EAEVAQSPRYKITEKSQAVAFWCDPISGHATLYWYRQILGQGPELLVQFQDESVVDDSQLPKDRFSAERLKGVDSTLKIQPAELGDSAMYLCASSPGQYAETQYFGPGTRLLVL.

CDR3 bases: TGTGCCAGCTCACCACTAGAGAGACAGGGACAAATCTTCGAAAACATTCAGTACTTC. This sequence encodes CASSPLERQGQIFENIQYF. The V and J genes are TRBV18 and TRBJ2-4, with 7 bases lining up with TRBD1. Trimming at V came to 1 base and at J to 5 bases, leaving 17 bases not matched to a gene. Germline CDR1 reads KGHSH; CDR2 reads LQKENI. The CDR3 extends over 19 amino acids.

The chain is built from TRBV10-3 and TRBJ2-5; 7 nucleotides match TRBD2. V dropped 8 bases and J dropped 2; count of bases not matched to a gene: 5. Germline V gene lookup returns CDR1 ENHRY and CDR2 SYGVKD. The CDR3 sequence is 13 residues long. This chain's CDR3 is CAIGPGGQETQYF. Written as DNA, the CDR3 is TGTGCCATCGGTCCCGGGGGGCAAGAGACCCAGTACTTC.

The chain employs TRBV7-3 and TRBJ1-1, with 7 bases lining up with TRBD1. With V trimmed by 4 bases and J by 3 bases, 2 bases remained unmatched. The CDR3 is 13 residues long. In germline, CDR1 is SGHTA, CDR2 FQGTGA. In DNA, the CDR3 is TGTGCCAGCAGCTCGACAGGGCACACTGAAGCTTTCTTT. Translated, it gives CASSSTGHTEAFF.

The chain links TRBV9 to TRBJ2-1; 13 bases are a match to TRBD2. CDR1 is SGDLS, CDR2 YYNGEE, per germline. V dropped 4 bases and J dropped 8; count of bases not matched to a gene: 6. This CDR3 is built from 15 residues. The CDR3 region is CASSPPGLAGHEQFF. The DNA of the CDR3 is TGTGCCAGCAGCCCACCGGGACTAGCGGGGCATGAGCAGTTCTTC.

The chain links TRBV6-5 to TRBJ1-2; 10 bases agree with TRBD1. The CDR3 consists of 13 residues. V lost 8 bases, J lost 7 bases, and 7 bases stayed unmatched. Germline assignment: CDR1 MNHEY and CDR2 SVGAGI. CDR3 loop: CASRAGQGSGYTF. DNA of the CDR3: TGTGCCAGCCGGGCGGGACAGGGGTCTGGCTACACCTTC.

The V call is TRBV24-1, the J call TRBJ2-3; 7 bases match TRBD2. J was trimmed by 0 bases and V by 9 bases; bases with no gene match: 5. CDR1 is KGHDR and CDR2 is SFDVKD in the germline V gene. The CDR3 is 14 amino acids. The CDR3 bases are TGTGCCACCTCGGGACTAACTAGCACAGATACGCAGTATTTT. This codes for CATSGLTSTDTQYF.

V and J are TRBV5-1 and TRBJ2-4; 9 nucleotides line up with TRBD1. V lost 4 bases to trimming and J lost 6 bases; unmatched junction nucleotides: 5. This CDR3 comprises 14 residues. The germline V gene has CDR1 SGHRS and CDR2 YFSETQ. The CDR3 region is CASSPRGQGNIQYF. The CDR3 DNA follows: TGCGCCAGCAGCCCAAGGGGACAGGGAAACATTCAGTACTTC.

The chain carries TRBV6-1 and TRBJ1-1; D not resolved. The CDR3 contains 15 residues. V dropped 2 bases and J dropped 0 bases, with 10 bases sitting between them. The germline gives CDR1 MNHNS, CDR2 SASEGT. CDR3 bases: TGTGCCAGCAGTGAATTTGGCAGCATGAACACTGAAGCTTTCTTT. Translation gives CASSEFGSMNTEAFF.

About this clone: The sample carries other DNA sequences with the same CDR3. V gene TRBV12-3 or TRBV12-4 combines with J gene TRBJ1-5; the D is unclear. This CDR3 comprises 12 residues. V lost 3 bases, J lost 4 bases, and 4 bases lay in between. The CDR3 DNA reads as TGTGCCAGCAGTTTTGGGAATCAGCCCCAGCATTTT. It specifies CASSFGNQPQHF.

By frequency in the sample, this clone is medium-sized. V and J are TRBV18 and TRBJ1-5; D remains unclear. The V and J ends lost 6 bases and 0 bases respectively, with 12 bases between them. The CDR3 contains 15 residues. Germline assignment: CDR1 KGHSH and CDR2 LQKENI. CDR3 sequence reads: CASSRGSNSNQPQHF. In nucleotides, the CDR3 is TGTGCCAGCTCTCGCGGCAGCAATAGCAATCAGCCCCAGCATTTT. Using reference TRBV18 and TRBJ1-5 for the parts outside the CDR3, the full variable domain is NAGVMQNPRHLVRRRGQEARLRCSPMKGHSHVYWYRQLPEEGLKFMVYLQKENIIDESGMPKERFSAEFPKEGPSILRIQQVVRGDSAAYFCASSRGSNSNQPQHFGDGTRLSIL.

The count of this clone is one. The V and J genes are TRBV5-1 and TRBJ1-3; 8 bases line up with TRBD1. The CDR3 is 15 residues long. Germline V gene sequence: CDR1 SGHRS, CDR2 YFSETQ. The V gene end was trimmed by 4 bases and the J gene end by 2 bases; junction bases not matched to a gene: 5. The CDR3 is CASSLQGAAGNTIYF. The CDR3, as DNA: TGCGCCAGCAGCCTTCAGGGGGCGGCTGGAAACACCATATATTTT.

The rearrangement joins TRBV6-5 to TRBJ2-5, with D possibly TRBD2 on 6 matching bases. CDR1 and CDR2 (germline): MNHEY, SVGAGI. The length of the CDR3 is 14 residues. V shed 2 bases and J shed 4 bases, with 11 bases lying between them. CDR3 DNA sequence: TGTGCCAGCAGTTACCCGGGGGTACCAGAGACCCAGTACTTC. This gives the protein CASSYPGVPETQYF.

This chain joins TRBV5-6 and TRBJ1-3; possibly TRBD1 for D (6 bases). CDR1 and CDR2 from the germline V gene are SGHDT and YYEEEE. The CDR3 has 16 residues. Trimming removed 3 bases from V and 2 bases from J, with 15 bases in between. The CDR3 DNA reads TGTGCCAGCAGCTACGGGACAAGGGGAACTGGAAACACCATATATTTT. Amino acid sequence: CASSYGTRGTGNTIYF.

This sequence joins TRBV24-1 and TRBJ2-3; either TRBD1 or TRBD2 may supply D (7 bases each). The CDR3 contains 15 residues. The V end was cut by 0 bases, the J end by 9 bases, with 15 bases between. Germline-derived CDR1 and CDR2 are KGHDR and SFDVKD. CDR3 protein: CATSDLAGQGGTQYF. The CDR3 region has the DNA TGTGCCACCAGTGATTTGGCAGGCCAGGGGGGGACGCAGTATTTT.

The chain has TRBV11-2 and TRBJ2-1; D uncertain. CDR3 size: 15 residues. Trimming took off 1 base at V and 7 bases at J, with 14 bases between the two ends. The germline CDR1 and CDR2 sequences are SGHAT and FQNNGV. The CDR3 DNA is TGTGCCAGCAGCTTAGTATGCCCCTCTCGGAATGAGCAGTTCTTC. Translating it yields CASSLVCPSRNEQFF.

The rearrangement links TRBV6-5 to TRBJ1-3; 7 bases are a match to TRBD1. Looked up from germline, CDR1 is MNHEY and CDR2 is SVGAGI. After removal of 8 bases from V and 5 bases from J, the junction contained 12 bases not matched to a gene. The CDR3 runs 15 residues. DNA for the CDR3: TGTGCCAGCGCCATTGGACAGGCACTTAGAAACACCATATATTTT. It encodes CASAIGQALRNTIYF.

V and J are TRBV7-9 and TRBJ1-1; D not certain. Germline V gene sequence: CDR1 SEHNR, CDR2 FQNEAQ (reference sequence). This CDR3 has 13 amino acids. The ends were cut back, 4 bases at V and 4 bases at J, with 10 bases in the middle. The CDR3 reads CASSSSDGTEAFF. The CDR3 coding sequence is TGTGCCAGCAGCTCCTCCGACGGCACTGAAGCTTTCTTT.